These 10 T cell receptor beta chains came from one sample sequenced in a study of PD-1 blockade in classical Hodgkin lymphoma. Sequenced by immunoSEQ multiplex PCR; TCRdb stores in-frame clones only, minus some. The profile shows 95,000 to 100,000 clones, around nine tenths of them singletons. Every one of the patients relapsed after autologous stem cell transplantation (brentuximab vedotin exposure was variable). Sample: peripheral blood mononuclear cells (PBMCs), taken before the second cycle of nivolumab. These receptors were obtained from a human donor with classical Hodgkin lymphoma.

This chain connects TRBV9 to TRBJ2-1; tentative D call: TRBD2 (7 bases). CDR3 length equals 14 residues. V gave up 0 bases and J gave up 5 bases, with 9 bases separating them. Germline CDR1 reads SGDLS; CDR2 reads YYNGEE. The CDR3 region has the DNA TGTGCCAGCAGCGTAGGAGGGGGGGACAATGAGCAGTTCTTC. Protein: CASSVGGGDNEQFF.

The V and J genes are TRBV18 and TRBJ1-5, with D perhaps TRBD1 (5 bases). The CDR3 extends over 16 amino acids. Germline CDR1 reads KGHSH; CDR2 reads LQKENI. V was shortened by 3 bases and J by 5 bases, with 17 bases between the two germline ends. CDR3 DNA sequence: TGTGCCAGCTCACCGGCCGGGACCTACATAGATCAGCCCCAGCATTTT. Translated, it gives CASSPAGTYIDQPQHF.

This clone has just a few counts. V and J are TRBV5-4 and TRBJ2-2; D not resolved. The CDR3 length is 12 residues. From germline, CDR1 is SGHNT and CDR2 YYREEE (reference sequence). Trimming shortened V by 7 bases and J by 6 bases, and 10 bases separated the two germline ends. CDR3 bases: TGTGCCAGCGACCCCAGCGCCGGGGAGCTGTTTTTT. This translates into CASDPSAGELFF.

A single count supports this clone. The chain combines TRBV19 with TRBJ2-1; D ambiguous. Deletions cut 1 base from V and 8 bases from J, with 6 bases between. The CDR3 contains 12 residues. Germline V CDR1 and CDR2: LNHDA, SQIVND (reference sequence). The CDR3 reads CASSIGNYEQFF. CDR3 nucleotide sequence: TGTGCCAGTAGTATAGGAAACTATGAGCAGTTCTTC.

J is TRBJ1-6 and V is TRBV10-1, with 11 bases matching TRBD1. This CDR3 has 15 residues. Germline CDR1 reads WNHNN; CDR2 reads SYGVQD (reference sequence). Trimming at V came to 4 bases and at J to 9 bases, leaving 5 bases not matched to a gene. In DNA, the CDR3 is TGCGCCAGCAGTGCCGCCGGGACAGGGGGTTCACCCCTCCACTTT. It yields the protein CASSAAGTGGSPLHF.

This rearrangement joins TRBV7-9 to TRBJ2-5; D is ambiguous. Trimming took 1 base from V and 4 from J, leaving 4 bases between them. Looked up from germline, CDR1 is SEHNR and CDR2 is FQNEAQ (reference sequence). This CDR3 has 12 amino acids. This CDR3 is CASSLVRETQYF. CDR3 bases: TGTGCCAGCAGCTTAGTTCGAGAGACCCAGTACTTC. The entire variable domain, with the rest obtained from reference TRBV7-9 and TRBJ2-5, is as follows: DTGVSQNPRHKITKRGQNVTFRCDPISEHNRLYWYRQTLGQGPEFLTYFQNEAQLEKSRLLSDRFSAERPKGSFSTLEIQRTEQGDSAMYLCASSLVRETQYFGPGTRLLVL.

This chain connects TRBV7-2 to TRBJ2-3, with 7 bases matching TRBD2. Germline lookup yields CDR1 SGHTA and CDR2 FQGNSA. This CDR3 comprises 14 residues. The V and J ends lost 6 bases and 4 bases, in that order; junction bases with no gene match: 7. In nucleotides, the CDR3 is TGTGCCAGCAGTTTGACTAGCTTGGCAGATACGCAGTATTTT. Its protein product is CASSLTSLADTQYF. The full variable domain, with the rest looked up from reference TRBV7-2 and TRBJ2-3, is GAGVSQSPSNKVTEKGKDVELRCDPISGHTALYWYRQSLGQGLEFLIYFQGNSAPDKSGLPSDRFSAERTGGSVSTLTIQRTQQEDSAVYLCASSLTSLADTQYFGPGTRLTVL.

As regards this clone: At one of its ends the junction is not consistent with the germline gene, which may arise from a read error. This rearrangement joins TRBV27 to TRBJ1-4, with unresolved D. The CDR3 loop spans 13 amino acids. From germline, CDR1 is MNHEY and CDR2 SMNVEV (reference sequence). The DNA for the CDR3 is TGTGCCAGCATTTTACGGGGAAATGAAAAACTGTTTTTT. It translates to CASILRGNEKLFF.

In its sample, this clone was seen a few times. J is TRBJ1-2 and V is TRBV6-5, with D possibly being TRBD1 (5 bases). This CDR3 spans 14 amino acids. Germline V gives CDR1 MNHEY, CDR2 SVGAGI. V gave up 7 bases and J gave up 6 bases, with 18 bases separating them. CDR3 in DNA: TGTGCCAGCACTGGGCAGGGAGGGTATCATGGCTACACCTTC. It encodes CASTGQGGYHGYTF.

Note on this clone: Other DNA sequences in the same sample also yield this CDR3. The chain employs TRBV18 and TRBJ1-5; D gene unclear. Per germline, CDR1 KGHSH and CDR2 LQKENI. This CDR3 is built from 14 residues. V was clipped by 2 bases and J by 1 base, with 6 bases between them. CDR3 loop: CASSPGPSNQPQHF. The CDR3 nucleotides read TGTGCCAGCTCACCAGGGCCAAGCAATCAGCCCCAGCATTTT.